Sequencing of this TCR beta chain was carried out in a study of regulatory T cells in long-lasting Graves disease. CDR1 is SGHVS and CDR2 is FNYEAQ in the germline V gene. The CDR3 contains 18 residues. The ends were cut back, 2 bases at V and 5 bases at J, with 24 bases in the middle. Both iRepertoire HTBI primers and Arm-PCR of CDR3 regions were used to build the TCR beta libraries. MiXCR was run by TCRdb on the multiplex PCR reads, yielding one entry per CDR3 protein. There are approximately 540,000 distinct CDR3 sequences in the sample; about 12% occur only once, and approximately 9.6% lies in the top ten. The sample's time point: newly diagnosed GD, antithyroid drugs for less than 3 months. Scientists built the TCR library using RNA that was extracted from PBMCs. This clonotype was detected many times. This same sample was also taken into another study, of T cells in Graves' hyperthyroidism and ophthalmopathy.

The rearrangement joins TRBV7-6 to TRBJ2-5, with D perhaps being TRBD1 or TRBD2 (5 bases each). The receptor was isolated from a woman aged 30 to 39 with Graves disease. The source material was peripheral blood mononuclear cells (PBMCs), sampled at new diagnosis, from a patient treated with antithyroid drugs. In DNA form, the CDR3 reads TGTGCCAGCAGCTTAAAGGGTCGGACCGGACTGGGACGGGAGACCCAGTACTTC. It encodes CASSLKGRTGLGRETQYF.